These T cell receptor beta chains were read from a single sample in a study of blood T cells in healthy people across ages. Via MiXCR, TCRdb re-called the 5' RACE reads, giving one row per CDR3 protein. The data show 600,000 or so distinct CDR3 sequences, about 30% seen once. Sequenced: blood. Receptor source: an elderly woman in good health. The CDR3 runs from the conserved cysteine through the conserved F or W. Each record gives: CDR3 protein, CDR3 DNA, clone size, V gene, J gene, D gene, CDR3 length. D genes are given only for firm matches. Expanded clones get a size class; other rows say once, few or many, or leave the size out.

CASSRSSYNEQYF,TGTGCCAGCAGTAGGAGCTCCTACAATGAGCAGTACTTC,few,TRBV6-5,TRBJ2-7,NA,13
CAISPTSGGAGGQFF,TGTGCCATCAGCCCAACTAGCGGGGGGGCCGGCGGGCAGTTCTTC,NA,TRBV10-3,TRBJ2-1,TRBD2,15
CASSQPDRRDTQYF,TGCGCCAGCAGCCAACCAGATCGACGGGATACGCAGTATTTT,many,TRBV4-1,TRBJ2-3,NA,14
CASSRGQGWNEQYF,TGTGCCAGCAGCCGAGGACAGGGGTGGAATGAGCAGTACTTC,many,TRBV5-5,TRBJ2-7,TRBD1,14
CAISSRDTIYF,TGTGCCATCAGCTCCCGGGACACCATATATTTT,NA,TRBV10-3,TRBJ1-3,NA,11
CASSLAIYEQFF,TGTGCCAGCAGCTTAGCGATCTATGAGCAGTTCTTC,NA,TRBV7-9,TRBJ2-1,NA,12
CASSLGMGGLWTEAFF,TGTGCCAGCAGCTTGGGGATGGGTGGTTTGTGGACTGAAGCTTTCTTT,few,TRBV5-5,TRBJ1-1,NA,16
CSATGTGGYEQYF,TGCAGTGCTACCGGGACTGGAGGATACGAGCAGTACTTC,many,TRBV20-1,TRBJ2-7,NA,13
CSASPRNTEAFF,TGCAGTGCTAGCCCTCGTAACACTGAAGCTTTCTTT,NA,TRBV20-1,TRBJ1-1,NA,12
CSVEGRRTEAFF,TGCAGTGTCGAGGGACGTCGTACTGAAGCTTTCTTT,few,TRBV20-1,TRBJ1-1,NA,12
CASSRPGMTGDRDTQYF,TGTGCCAGCAGCCGGCCTGGTATGACAGGGGATAGAGATACGCAGTATTTT,many,TRBV9,TRBJ2-3,TRBD1,17
CASSTDSGSYEQYF,TGTGCCAGCAGCACCGATAGCGGGTCCTACGAGCAGTACTTC,few,TRBV7-2,TRBJ2-7,TRBD2,14
CATSSRVSEKLFF,TGTGCCACCAGCTCCCGGGTTAGTGAAAAACTGTTTTTT,NA,TRBV15,TRBJ1-4,NA,13
CAGSYPVTGLQGYTF,TGTGCCGGCAGCTATCCGGTGACAGGGTTGCAAGGCTACACCTTC,NA,TRBV5-6,TRBJ1-2,TRBD1,15
CSARDPLAGGSQETQYF,TGCAGTGCTAGAGACCCTCTTGCGGGGGGCTCCCAAGAGACCCAGTACTTC,many,TRBV20-1,TRBJ2-5,TRBD2,17